The rows below give T cell receptor beta chains drawn from one sample of a study of siplizumab effects on memory and regulatory T cells. This table comes from immunoSEQ multiplex PCR, and its TCRdb copy is limited to in-frame clones, with some not included. The repertoire holds about 100,000 clones, roughly nine tenths seen once, with 0.65% to 0.8% in the top ten. The sequenced sample consisted of Tregs sorted from blood. These receptors all come from a human donor in good health. The CDR3 runs from the conserved cysteine through the conserved F or W. D genes are given only for firm matches. Only part of the rows carry a size: once, few, many, or a class if the clone is expanded.

j_call	clone_size	v_call	d_call	cdr3_aa	cdr3_nt
TRBJ1-4	NA	TRBV18	TRBD1	CASSPVTGFNEKLFF	TGTGCCAGCTCACCTGTGACAGGGTTTAATGAAAAACTGTTTTTT
TRBJ2-1	NA	TRBV5-1	TRBD2	CASSYRTSGGYNEQFF	TGCGCCAGCAGCTACCGGACTAGCGGGGGATACAATGAGCAGTTCTTC
TRBJ1-2	NA	TRBV6-6	NA	CASSTDRNYGYTF	TGTGCCAGCAGTACGGACAGAAACTATGGCTACACCTTC
TRBJ2-4	NA	TRBV5-8	NA	CASSFLWGLGNIQYF	TGTGCCAGCAGCTTTCTGTGGGGGTTGGGTAACATTCAGTACTTC
TRBJ2-5	NA	TRBV11-2	TRBD1	CASSETRGQTNNNRKTQYF	TGTGCCAGCAGCGAAACCCGGGGACAGACCAACAATAATCGAAAGACCCAGTACTTC
TRBJ1-3	NA	TRBV5-1	NA	CASSLGSGRGNTIYF	TGCGCCAGCAGCTTGGGTTCCGGTAGAGGAAACACCATATATTTT
TRBJ2-4	NA	TRBV5-1	TRBD1	CASSLGYRDRKNIQYF	TGCGCCAGCAGCTTGGGCTACCGGGACAGAAAAAACATTCAGTACTTC
TRBJ2-5	NA	TRBV5-4	NA	CASSLRTEETQYF	TGTGCCAGCAGCCTAAGGACGGAGGAGACCCAGTACTTC
TRBJ2-3	NA	TRBV7-3	TRBD2	CASSFRGLVTDTQYF	TGTGCCAGCAGCTTTAGGGGACTAGTCACAGATACGCAGTATTTT
TRBJ2-1	NA	TRBV10-2	NA	CASIREGLDTGRFGEQFF	TGCGCCAGCATAAGAGAGGGGCTAGACACCGGTCGTTTCGGTGAGCAGTTCTTC
TRBJ2-5	NA	TRBV5-6	TRBD2	CASTVPDREAQYF	TGTGCCAGCACCGTCCCGGATCGGGAGGCCCAGTACTTC
TRBJ2-3	NA	TRBV10-3	NA	CAISGQSTDTQYF	TGTGCCATCAGCGGACAGTCCACAGATACGCAGTATTTT
TRBJ2-1	NA	TRBV5-4	NA	CASSLVRTNEQFF	TGTGCCAGCAGCTTGGTTAGGACCAATGAGCAGTTCTTC
TRBJ2-5	NA	TRBV4-2	NA	CASSVSPGPQETQYF	TGTGCCAGCAGCGTGTCACCGGGACCACAAGAGACCCAGTACTTC
TRBJ1-4	few	TRBV19	NA	CASSETGLNEKLFF	TGTGCCAGTAGCGAAACAGGACTTAATGAAAAACTGTTTTTT
TRBJ2-6	NA	TRBV5-6	NA	CASSLVSGANVLTF	TGTGCCAGCAGCTTGGTGTCCGGGGCCAACGTCCTGACTTTC
TRBJ1-2	NA	TRBV15	TRBD1	CATSRERTGLYGYTF	TGTGCCACCAGCAGAGAAAGGACAGGCCTCTATGGCTACACCTTC
TRBJ1-1	NA	TRBV19	TRBD1	CASSVAGTGSTEAFF	TGTGCCAGTAGTGTGGCCGGGACAGGGAGCACTGAAGCTTTCTTT
TRBJ2-5	NA	TRBV14	NA	CASSQEAQGKETQYF	TGTGCCAGCAGCCAAGAGGCCCAGGGGAAAGAGACCCAGTACTTC
TRBJ2-6	NA	TRBV5-4	TRBD2	CASSLESGMSGANVLTF	TGTGCCAGCAGCTTGGAGAGCGGGATGTCTGGGGCCAACGTCCTGACTTTC
TRBJ2-7	NA	TRBV11-2	NA	CASSLKASSYEQYF	TGTGCCAGCAGCTTAAAGGCTAGCAGCTACGAGCAGTACTTC
TRBJ2-1	once	TRBV7-8	NA	CASSLSQVYNEQFF	TGTGCCAGCAGCTTATCTCAGGTCTACAATGAGCAGTTCTTC
TRBJ2-7	NA	TRBV30	NA	CAWSPTVEQYF	TGTGCCTGGAGTCCGACGGTTGAGCAGTACTTC
TRBJ1-2	NA	TRBV14	NA	CASSQGNGILGYTF	TGTGCCAGCAGCCAAGGGAACGGGATATTAGGCTACACCTTC
TRBJ2-1	NA	TRBV27	NA	CASTAGPLFEQFF	TGTGCCAGCACCGCGGGTCCCTTGTTTGAGCAGTTCTTC
TRBJ2-1	NA	TRBV6-1	TRBD2	CAVAGGPYNEQFF	TGTGCAGTAGCGGGAGGGCCCTACAATGAGCAGTTCTTC
TRBJ2-1	NA	TRBV6-1	TRBD2	CASQESGGSYNEQFF	TGTGCCAGCCAAGAGAGCGGGGGGTCCTACAATGAGCAGTTCTTC
TRBJ2-4	NA	TRBV5-6	TRBD2	CASSLGLAGDGSKNIQYF	TGTGCCAGCAGCTTGGGACTAGCGGGAGATGGGTCCAAAAACATTCAGTACTTC
TRBJ1-5	once	TRBV4-1	NA	CASSQDPVYQPQHF	TGCGCCAGCAGCCAAGACCCGGTTTATCAGCCCCAGCATTTT
TRBJ1-4	NA	TRBV15	NA	CATSGGGLGEKLFF	TGTGCCACCAGCGGAGGGGGTTTAGGCGAAAAACTGTTTTTT
TRBJ1-4	NA	TRBV7-9	NA	CASSLQGLGEKLFF	TGTGCCAGCAGCTTACAGGGCCTGGGTGAAAAACTGTTTTTT
TRBJ1-1	NA	TRBV19	NA	CASSIGGRGYELAFF	TGTGCCAGTAGTATAGGGGGCAGGGGATATGAATTGGCTTTCTTT
TRBJ1-1	NA	TRBV6-6	NA	CASSYGKYGTEAFF	TGTGCCAGCAGTTACGGGAAGTACGGCACTGAAGCTTTCTTT
TRBJ2-7	NA	TRBV5-4	TRBD1	CASSRDRGEQYF	TGTGCCAGCAGCAGAGACAGGGGCGAGCAGTACTTC
TRBJ2-2	NA	TRBV7-3	TRBD2	CASSSRAGVGTGELFF	TGTGCCAGCAGCTCACGAGCGGGAGTAGGGACCGGGGAGCTGTTTTTT
TRBJ2-6	NA	TRBV6-5	NA	CASSSGANVLTF	TGTGCCAGCAGCTCTGGGGCCAACGTCCTGACTTTC
TRBJ1-5	NA	TRBV19	TRBD1	CASRPQGQGLIVGNQPQHF	TGTGCCAGCCGCCCGCAGGGACAGGGCTTAATCGTGGGCAATCAGCCCCAGCATTTT
TRBJ2-1	NA	TRBV2	NA	CASGIYNEQFF	TGTGCCAGCGGAATCTACAATGAGCAGTTCTTC
TRBJ1-3	NA	TRBV9	NA	CASSVASGNTIYF	TGTGCCAGCAGCGTAGCAAGTGGAAACACCATATATTTT
TRBJ1-1	once	TRBV2	NA	CASSANSGTEAFF	TGTGCCAGCAGTGCGAACTCAGGAACTGAAGCTTTCTTT
TRBJ2-3	NA	TRBV29-1	TRBD2	CSLGGFNTDTQYF	TGCAGCCTGGGGGGGTTTAACACAGATACGCAGTATTTT
TRBJ2-4	NA	TRBV7-3	NA	CASSSGPGNIQYF	TGTGCCAGCAGCTCGGGACCTGGAAACATTCAGTACTTC
TRBJ2-3	NA	TRBV5-1	TRBD2	CASSLATSALVTDTQYF	TGCGCCAGCAGCTTGGCGACTAGCGCGCTTGTGACAGATACGCAGTATTTT
TRBJ2-1	NA	TRBV28	NA	CASPPFAGVSYNEQFF	TGTGCCAGCCCCCCTTTTGCTGGGGTCTCCTACAATGAGCAGTTCTTC
TRBJ2-7	NA	TRBV6-5	NA	CASSYLARSYEQYF	TGTGCCAGCAGTTACCTAGCGCGCTCCTACGAGCAGTACTTC
TRBJ2-2	NA	TRBV7-2	TRBD2	CASSSGLAGVVSTGELFF	TGTGCCAGCAGCTCAGGACTAGCGGGAGTGGTTAGCACCGGGGAGCTGTTTTTT
TRBJ2-3	NA	TRBV11-2	NA	CASSSVLASSTDTQYF	TGTGCCAGCAGCTCCGTTCTAGCGTCTAGCACAGATACGCAGTATTTT
TRBJ2-2	NA	TRBV5-1	NA	CASAKGVTGELFF	TGCGCCAGCGCGAAGGGGGTCACCGGGGAGCTGTTTTTT
TRBJ2-3	NA	TRBV6-5	NA	CASSPRARTDTQYF	TGTGCCAGCAGTCCACGGGCACGCACAGATACGCAGTATTTT
TRBJ1-5	NA	TRBV6-5	NA	CASSSGGSNQPQHF	TGTGCCAGCAGTTCTGGGGGTAGCAATCAGCCCCAGCATTTT
TRBJ2-5	NA	TRBV5-1	NA	CASSLSGVSQETQYF	TGCGCCAGCAGCTTGTCGGGGGTCTCCCAAGAGACCCAGTACTTC
TRBJ1-5	many	TRBV18	NA	CASSPQGGDQPQHF	TGTGCCAGCTCACCACAGGGGGGGGATCAGCCCCAGCATTTT
TRBJ2-3	once	TRBV7-9	NA	CASSLEVQGTQYF	TGTGCCAGCAGCTTAGAGGTCCAGGGGACGCAGTATTTT